One and the same sample provided the 18 T cell receptor beta chains below, sequenced in a study of blood T cell repertoires in COVID-19. Data came from immunoSEQ multiplex PCR; TCRdb stores just in-frame clones and leaves some out. There are some 140,000 clones in the sample; over 70% occur only once, and 2.5% lies in the top ten. Sequenced input: peripheral blood. Every receptor here comes from a man aged 45 to 65 with active COVID-19.

The chain has TRBV6-1 and TRBJ1-6, with 8 bases matching TRBD1. The V gene end was trimmed by 4 bases and the J gene end by 1 base; junction bases not matched to a gene: 12. The CDR3 has 19 amino acids. In germline, CDR1 is MNHNS, CDR2 SASEGT. The CDR3 here is CASSGKQGQARSYNSPLHF. CDR3 in DNA: TGTGCCAGCAGTGGAAAACAGGGACAGGCAAGGTCCTATAATTCACCCCTCCACTTT.

This chain connects TRBV18 to TRBJ1-4; tentatively, D is TRBD1 (6 bases). The CDR3 has 15 amino acids. Germline CDR1 and CDR2: KGHSH and LQKENI. Trimming pared 3 bases from V and 4 bases from J, leaving 12 bases between. The CDR3 sequence is CASSPRQALNEKLFF. The DNA for the CDR3 is TGTGCCAGCTCACCTCGACAGGCCCTTAATGAAAAACTGTTTTTT.

The chain joins TRBV20-1 to TRBJ2-1; D remains ambiguous. Looked up from germline, CDR1 is DFQATT and CDR2 is SNEGSKA (reference sequence). This CDR3 spans 14 amino acids. V was pared by 3 bases and J by 0 bases, with 9 bases between. CDR3 sequence reads: CSASPVSSYNEQFF. DNA of the CDR3: TGCAGTGCTAGTCCGGTGAGCTCCTACAATGAGCAGTTCTTC.

The V call is TRBV3-1 (or the pseudogene TRBV3-2), the J call TRBJ2-7; TRBD2 aligns across 10 bases. The CDR3 has 15 residues. The germline V gene encodes CDR1 LGHDT and CDR2 YNNKEL (reference sequence). The trim removed 6 bases at V and 4 bases at J, leaving 9 bases unmatched. CDR3 in DNA: TGTGCCAGCAGTAAGGCCACTAGCGGGGTGTACGAGCAGTACTTC. Translated, it gives CASSKATSGVYEQYF.

This chain connects TRBV4-3 to TRBJ1-1, with TRBD1 matching over 7 bases. In germline, CDR1 is LGHNA, CDR2 YSLEER. V shed 3 bases and J 4 bases; nucleotides not matched to a gene: 8. The CDR3 has 15 amino acids. CDR3 loop: CASSQEGARGTEAFF. The CDR3 nucleotides read TGCGCCAGCAGCCAGGAGGGGGCTCGGGGCACTGAAGCTTTCTTT.

The CDR3 coding sequence is TGTGCCAGCAGTCCTCCCGGGACAGGGGTCGGCTATGGCTACACCTTC. Translating it yields CASSPPGTGVGYGYTF. The chain employs TRBV5-4 and TRBJ1-2; 10 nucleotides match TRBD1. CDR1 is SGHNT and CDR2 is YYREEE in the germline V gene (reference sequence). V was clipped by 5 bases and J by 4 bases; unmatched bases: 11. CDR3 length: 16 amino acids.

The chain recombines TRBV3-1 (or the pseudogene TRBV3-2) with TRBJ1-2; D gene uncertain. V shed 3 bases and J shed 2 bases, with 13 bases lying between them. Germline-derived CDR1 and CDR2 are LGHDT and YNNKEL (reference sequence). CDR3 length equals 15 residues. DNA for the CDR3: TGTGCCAGCAGCCATGCTCCTCTCCAGAACTATGGCTACACCTTC. Protein product: CASSHAPLQNYGYTF.

This chain joins TRBV5-1 and TRBJ2-5; a possible D gene is TRBD1 (5 bases). The germline V gene encodes CDR1 SGHRS and CDR2 YFSETQ. There are 15 residues in the CDR3. V shed 0 bases and J shed 3 bases, with 12 bases lying between them. This CDR3 is CASSLGQPGEETQYF. CDR3 nucleotide sequence: TGCGCCAGCAGCTTGGGACAGCCCGGAGAAGAGACCCAGTACTTC.

V and J are TRBV5-1 and TRBJ1-3, with a tentative D call TRBD1 (5 bases). Germline V gene sequence: CDR1 SGHRS, CDR2 YFSETQ. V shed 3 bases and J shed 4 bases, with 11 bases lying between them. CDR3 size: 14 residues. CDR3 DNA sequence: TGCGCCAGCAGCTCGGGGGGTCAGGGAAACACCATATATTTT. The encoded protein is CASSSGGQGNTIYF. The variable domain in full, completed from reference TRBV5-1 and TRBJ1-3, reads KAGVTQTPRYLIKTRGQQVTLSCSPISGHRSVSWYQQTPGQGLQFLFEYFSETQRNKGNFPGRFSGRQFSNSRSEMNVSTLELGDSALYLCASSSGGQGNTIYFGEGSWLTVV.

This clone has more than one count but fewer than ten. V gene TRBV29-1 combines with J gene TRBJ2-3; the match to TRBD2 covers 7 bases. This CDR3 contains 12 residues. Germline loops: CDR1 SQVTM, CDR2 ANQGSEA. After removal of 7 bases from V and 6 bases from J, the junction contained 7 bases not matched to a gene. Written as DNA, the CDR3 is TGCAGCGCCCTAGCGGTCACGGATACGCAGTATTTT. This codes for CSALAVTDTQYF.

This chain uses TRBV5-4 with TRBJ1-1, with a possible D match to TRBD1 (6 bases). CDR1 and CDR2 from the germline V gene are SGHNT and YYREEE (reference sequence). V gave up 1 base and J gave up 5 bases, with 15 bases separating them. This CDR3 comprises 15 residues. The CDR3 is CASSLPQGRGTEAFF. In nucleotides, the CDR3 is TGTGCCAGCAGCTTGCCCCAGGGGCGGGGGACTGAAGCTTTCTTT.

This chain uses TRBV7-8 with TRBJ1-2; D not certain. Between the trimmed V and J ends, which lost 1 base and 8 bases, there was a span of 14 bases. The CDR3 contains 14 residues. Germline CDR1 is SGHVS and CDR2 is FQNEAQ. The CDR3 nucleotides read TGTGCCAGCAGCTTAGACTACACTCCCTTGGGCTACACCTTC. Its translation is CASSLDYTPLGYTF. The full variable domain, its missing parts supplied by reference TRBV7-8 and TRBJ1-2, is GAGVSQSPRYKVAKRGQDVALRCDPISGHVSLFWYQQALGQGPEFLTYFQNEAQLDKSGLPSDRFFAERPEGSVSTLKIQRTQQEDSAVYLCASSLDYTPLGYTFGSGTRLTVV.

This clone has just a few counts. The rearrangement links TRBV10-3 to TRBJ1-1; TRBD1 matches at 9 bases. Looked up from germline, CDR1 is ENHRY and CDR2 is SYGVKD. This CDR3 region has 14 residues. Trimming at V came to 6 bases and at J to 0 bases, leaving 2 bases not matched to a gene. The CDR3 DNA sequence: TGTGCCATCAGGGACAGGGGACTGAACACTGAAGCTTTCTTT. Residues: CAIRDRGLNTEAFF.

The rearrangement links TRBV6-5 to TRBJ2-2; D is possibly TRBD1 (6 bases). V lost 6 bases and J lost 4, with 12 bases in between. In germline, CDR1 is MNHEY, CDR2 SVGAGI. CDR3 size: 14 residues. CDR3 DNA sequence: TGTGCCAGCAGGATGGACAGATCCACCGGGGAGCTGTTTTTT. Translating it yields CASRMDRSTGELFF.

The chain carries TRBV3-1 (or the pseudogene TRBV3-2) and TRBJ2-5, with 7 nucleotides matching TRBD1. This CDR3 is built from 14 residues. The junction had 4 bases not matched to a gene; V was cut back by 4 bases and J by 2 bases. Germline V gene sequence: CDR1 LGHDT, CDR2 YNNKEL (reference sequence). CDR3 sequence reads: CASSPPGQQETQYF. The CDR3 DNA sequence: TGTGCCAGCAGCCCCCCGGGACAGCAAGAGACCCAGTACTTC.

The CDR3 coding sequence is TGTGCCAGCAGCTTAGGGGGAGGACTCAGAGGATGGGAGACCCAGTACTTC. Its protein product is CASSLGGGLRGWETQYF. This chain connects TRBV7-6 to TRBJ2-5; D might be TRBD2 (6 bases). The V gene lost 1 base and the J gene lost 5 bases, with 20 bases spanning the gap. The CDR3 totals 17 residues. The V gene's germline CDR1 is SGHVS and CDR2 FNYEAQ.

The rearrangement links TRBV12-5 to TRBJ2-7; a possible D gene is TRBD1 (5 bases). The germline V gene encodes CDR1 LGHNT and CDR2 FRNRAP. The CDR3 runs to 14 residues. Trimming shortened V by 6 bases and J by 1 base, and 13 bases separated the two germline ends. The CDR3 bases are TGTGCTAGTGGAACCAGACAGAATTCCTACGAGCAGTACTTC. It is translated as CASGTRQNSYEQYF.

This rearrangement joins TRBV5-1 to TRBJ1-6; D not certain. This CDR3 region has 16 residues. The germline V and J ends were trimmed by 4 bases and 4 bases, with 15 bases remaining between them. CDR1 and CDR2 from the germline V gene are SGHRS and YFSETQ. The CDR3 protein is CASSLDGSGYNSPLHF. CDR3 sequence (DNA): TGCGCCAGCAGCCTGGACGGGTCTGGGTATAATTCACCCCTCCACTTT.